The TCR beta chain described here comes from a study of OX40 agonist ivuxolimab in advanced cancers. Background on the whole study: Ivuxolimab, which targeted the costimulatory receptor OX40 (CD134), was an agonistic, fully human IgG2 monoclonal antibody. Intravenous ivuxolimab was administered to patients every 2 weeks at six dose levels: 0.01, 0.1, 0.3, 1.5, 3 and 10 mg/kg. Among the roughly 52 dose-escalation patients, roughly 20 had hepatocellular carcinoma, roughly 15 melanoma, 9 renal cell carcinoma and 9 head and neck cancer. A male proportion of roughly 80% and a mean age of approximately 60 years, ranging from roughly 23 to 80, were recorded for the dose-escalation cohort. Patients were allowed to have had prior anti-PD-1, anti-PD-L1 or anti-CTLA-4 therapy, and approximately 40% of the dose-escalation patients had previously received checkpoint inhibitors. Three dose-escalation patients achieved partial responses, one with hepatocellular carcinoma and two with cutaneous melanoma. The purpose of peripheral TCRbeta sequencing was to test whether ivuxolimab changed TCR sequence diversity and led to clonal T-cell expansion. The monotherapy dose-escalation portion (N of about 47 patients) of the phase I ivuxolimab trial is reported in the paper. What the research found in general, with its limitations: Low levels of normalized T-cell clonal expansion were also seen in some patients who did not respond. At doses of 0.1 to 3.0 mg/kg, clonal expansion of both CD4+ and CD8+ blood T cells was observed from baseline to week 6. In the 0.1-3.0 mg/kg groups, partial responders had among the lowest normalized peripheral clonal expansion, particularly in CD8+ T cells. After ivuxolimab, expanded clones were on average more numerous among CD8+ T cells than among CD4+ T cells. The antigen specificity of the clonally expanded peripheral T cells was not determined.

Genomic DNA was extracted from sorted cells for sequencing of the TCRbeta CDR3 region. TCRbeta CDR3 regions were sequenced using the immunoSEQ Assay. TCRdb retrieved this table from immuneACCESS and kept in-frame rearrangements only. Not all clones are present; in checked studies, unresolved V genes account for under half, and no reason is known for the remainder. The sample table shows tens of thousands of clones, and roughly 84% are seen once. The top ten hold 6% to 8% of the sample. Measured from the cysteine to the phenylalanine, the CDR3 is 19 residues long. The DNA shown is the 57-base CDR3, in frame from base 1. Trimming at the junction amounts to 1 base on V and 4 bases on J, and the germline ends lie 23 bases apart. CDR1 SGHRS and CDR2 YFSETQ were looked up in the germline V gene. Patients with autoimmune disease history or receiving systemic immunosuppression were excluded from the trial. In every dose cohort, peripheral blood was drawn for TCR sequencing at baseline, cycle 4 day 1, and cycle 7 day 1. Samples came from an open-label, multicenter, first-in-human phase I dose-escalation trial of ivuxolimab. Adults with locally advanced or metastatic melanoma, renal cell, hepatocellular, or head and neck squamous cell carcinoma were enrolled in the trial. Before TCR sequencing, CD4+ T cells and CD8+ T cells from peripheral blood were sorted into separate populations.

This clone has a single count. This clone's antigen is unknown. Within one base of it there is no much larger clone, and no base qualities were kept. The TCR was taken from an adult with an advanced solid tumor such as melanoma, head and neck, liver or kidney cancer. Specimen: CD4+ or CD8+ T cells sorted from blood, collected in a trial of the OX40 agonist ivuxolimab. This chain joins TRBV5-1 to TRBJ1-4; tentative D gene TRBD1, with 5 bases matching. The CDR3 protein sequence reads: CASSLNGAGGGPFNEKLFF. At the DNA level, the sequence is TGCGCCAGCAGCTTGAATGGGGCTGGCGGGGGTCCTTTTAATGAAAAACTGTTTTTT. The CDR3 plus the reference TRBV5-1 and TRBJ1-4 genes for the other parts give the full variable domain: KAGVTQTPRYLIKTRGQQVTLSCSPISGHRSVSWYQQTPGQGLQFLFEYFSETQRNKGNFPGRFSGRQFSNSRSEMNVSTLELGDSALYLCASSLNGAGGGPFNEKLFFGSGTQLSVL.